This entry is about one T cell receptor (beta chain). As yet, its antigen is unknown. When replicate PCRs were run on sorted subsets, they used around 200 ng DNA, around 33,000 T cell genomes. TCRdb's copy holds only in-frame clones and misses some; the assay was immunoSEQ multiplex PCR. The data contain roughly 2.4 million clones, under 97% of them singletons. This sample is part of a study of shared clonotypes between healthy human individuals. Background on the study: With ages of 18 to 49, the donors were two women and three men. Findings and caveats of the study: In general, naive subsets displayed greater estimated richness than memory subsets did. Clonotypes shared by all four donors outscored non-shared clonotypes in generation probability.

The specimen was naive CD4+ T cells sorted from blood. Subset: CD45RA+ positively selected. This TCR derives from a man aged 18 to 35 in good health.

In DNA, the CDR3 is TGTGCCAGCAGCCAAGCGGGGTCCTACAATGAGCAGTTCTTC. Translating it yields CASSQAGSYNEQFF. The V and J genes are TRBV2 and TRBJ2-1; 7 nucleotides agree with TRBD2. The CDR3 runs to 14 residues. Germline V gene lookup returns CDR1 SNHLY and CDR2 FYNNEI. Unmatched junction bases numbered 3, after V lost 6 bases and J lost 1 base.